These 19 T cell receptor beta chains came from one sample sequenced in a study of T cell changes during pregnancy in multiple sclerosis. Only in-frame clones appear in the TCRdb table, and some are missing; sequencing was by immunoSEQ multiplex PCR. This table has about 80,000 clones, about 90% appearing once. The material was peripheral blood, obtained before pregnancy. The source is a female donor with multiple sclerosis, enrolled in a pregnancy study.

The chain employs TRBV6-1 and TRBJ1-4; D is undetermined. CDR1 and CDR2 (germline): MNHNS, SASEGT. The CDR3 spans 15 residues. Trimming took 1 base from V and 4 from J, leaving 10 bases between them. Here the CDR3 reads CASSEGARFNEKLFF. The CDR3 DNA follows: TGTGCCAGCAGTGAAGGGGCCAGGTTTAATGAAAAACTGTTTTTT.

The V call is TRBV28, the J call TRBJ2-5; D not certain. This CDR3 is built from 14 residues. V shed 3 bases and J shed 1 base, with 9 bases lying between them. CDR1 MDHEN and CDR2 SYDVKM come from the germline V gene. The CDR3 nucleotides are TGTGCCAGCAGTTTGGTCGGTCTCCAAGAGACCCAGTACTTC. Translation: CASSLVGLQETQYF.

This sequence joins TRBV7-9 and TRBJ1-4; perhaps TRBD1 as D (6 bases). V dropped 2 bases and J dropped 3 bases, with 13 bases sitting between them. CDR3 length: 16 residues. The germline gives CDR1 SEHNR, CDR2 FQNEAQ (reference sequence). This chain's CDR3 is CASSLTGSIANEKLFF. The CDR3, as DNA: TGTGCCAGCAGCTTAACAGGGAGTATAGCTAATGAAAAACTGTTTTTT.

The V and J genes are TRBV2 and TRBJ2-1, with D unresolved. Germline V gives CDR1 SNHLY, CDR2 FYNNEI. The CDR3 length is 12 residues. Trimming shortened V by 4 bases and J by 7 bases, and 8 bases separated the two germline ends. The chain's CDR3 is CASSGFRNEQFF. The DNA of the CDR3 is TGTGCCAGCAGTGGTTTCAGGAATGAGCAGTTCTTC.

The chain recombines TRBV19 with TRBJ2-3, with TRBD2 matching over 8 bases. There are 12 residues in the CDR3. Trimming took 5 bases from V and 8 from J; bases not matched to a gene: 3. Germline-derived CDR1 and CDR2 are LNHDA and SQIVND (reference sequence). The CDR3 spells CASSVLAGTQYF. The DNA for the CDR3 is TGTGCCAGTAGTGTCCTAGCGGGTACGCAGTATTTT.

The V and J genes are TRBV10-3 and TRBJ1-5; 7 bases match TRBD1. V was clipped by 0 bases and J by 5 bases; unmatched bases: 4. The CDR3 sequence is 15 residues long. Germline lookup yields CDR1 ENHRY and CDR2 SYGVKD. CDR3 sequence (DNA): TGTGCCATCAGTGAGTCGGGGCAGGGGGATCAGCCCCAGCATTTT. It specifies CAISESGQGDQPQHF.

The V call is TRBV7-3, the J call TRBJ1-1, with D unresolved. The CDR3 has 17 amino acids. V lost 1 base, J lost 1 base, and 16 bases lay in between. Germline values: CDR1 SGHTA, CDR2 FQGTGA. The CDR3 loop is CASSLMAPTAGNTEAFF. DNA for the CDR3: TGTGCCAGCAGCTTAATGGCGCCGACCGCAGGGAACACTGAAGCTTTCTTT.

The chain couples TRBV11-2 to TRBJ2-5; D unclear. Germline values: CDR1 SGHAT, CDR2 FQNNGV. This CDR3 region has 13 residues. The V end lost 1 base, the J end lost 7 bases, and 10 bases lay between the germline ends. The CDR3 bases are TGTGCCAGCAGCTTAGGTAGCCACGGGACCCAGTACTTC. It is translated as CASSLGSHGTQYF.

This clone was found a few times. The chain employs TRBV28 and TRBJ1-1, with D uncertain. The germline V and J ends were trimmed by 3 bases and 4 bases, with 12 bases remaining between them. The CDR3 length is 14 residues. From germline, CDR1 is MDHEN and CDR2 SYDVKM. The CDR3 DNA sequence: TGTGCCAGCAGTTTCGGGGAGGAGGGCACTGAAGCTTTCTTT. This sequence encodes CASSFGEEGTEAFF.

This clone was observed a single time. The rearrangement uses TRBV6-1 and TRBJ1-1; the D gene is possibly TRBD1 (6 bases). V was shortened by 4 bases and J by 2 bases, with 8 bases between the two germline ends. The CDR3 has 13 amino acids. Germline CDR1 reads MNHNS; CDR2 reads SASEGT. This CDR3 is CASSGTVNTEAFF. CDR3 DNA sequence: TGTGCCAGCAGTGGGACAGTTAACACTGAAGCTTTCTTT.

The J gene is TRBJ2-3, the V gene TRBV30; TRBD2 agrees at 12 bases. Trimming took 6 bases from V and 5 from J; bases not matched to a gene: 9. This CDR3 is built from 15 residues. The V gene's germline CDR1 is GTSNPN and CDR2 SVGIG (reference sequence). CDR3 region: CACSSGRAAKDTQYF. In DNA form, the CDR3 reads TGTGCCTGTTCTAGCGGGAGGGCCGCGAAAGATACGCAGTATTTT.

This chain links TRBV5-4 with TRBJ2-1; possibly TRBD2 for D (6 bases). V was cut by 0 bases and J by 7 bases, with 8 bases left in between. Germline V gene sequence: CDR1 SGHNT, CDR2 YYREEE (reference sequence). The CDR3 consists of 13 residues. For the CDR3, the DNA is TGTGCCAGCAGCTTGGAAAGCGGGAATGAGCAGTTCTTC. It is translated as CASSLESGNEQFF.

V usage is TRBV19 and J usage is TRBJ2-7; 9 bases map to TRBD2. This CDR3 contains 17 residues. With 3 bases clipped from V and 0 bases from J, the junction kept 9 bases outside the gene matches. CDR1 is LNHDA, CDR2 SQIVND, per germline (reference sequence). DNA of the CDR3: TGTGCCAGTAGTATCGCGGCTAGCGGGATGTTCTCCTACGAGCAGTACTTC. Its translation is CASSIAASGMFSYEQYF.

The V gene is TRBV28, the J gene TRBJ1-4, with D possibly TRBD1 on 5 matching bases. Germline CDR1 reads MDHEN; CDR2 reads SYDVKM. CDR3 size: 15 residues. Trimming removed 2 bases at V and 0 bases at J, with 7 bases between. The CDR3 DNA is TGTGCCAGCAGTTTACCGACAGCAACTAATGAAAAACTGTTTTTT. Amino acids: CASSLPTATNEKLFF.

Note on this clone: Different DNA sequences within this sample yield the same CDR3. The genes are TRBV18 and TRBJ1-1, with D possibly being TRBD1 (6 bases). The germline gives CDR1 KGHSH, CDR2 LQKENI. The CDR3 covers 13 residues. The V end was cut by 3 bases, the J end by 1 base, with 6 bases between. The CDR3 region is CASSPTGNTEAFF. CDR3 sequence (DNA): TGTGCCAGCTCACCGACAGGGAACACTGAAGCTTTCTTT. The full variable domain, with the rest looked up from reference TRBV18 and TRBJ1-1, is NAGVMQNPRHLVRRRGQEARLRCSPMKGHSHVYWYRQLPEEGLKFMVYLQKENIIDESGMPKERFSAEFPKEGPSILRIQQVVRGDSAAYFCASSPTGNTEAFFGQGTRLTVV.

The chain carries TRBV28 and TRBJ2-3; 10 bases fit TRBD2. This CDR3 has 15 residues. In germline, CDR1 is MDHEN, CDR2 SYDVKM. V shed 3 bases and J 4 bases; nucleotides not matched to a gene: 4. CDR3 in amino acids: CASSFPSGRADTQYF. Written as DNA, the CDR3 is TGTGCCAGCAGTTTCCCAAGCGGGAGGGCAGATACGCAGTATTTT.

V usage is TRBV27 and J usage is TRBJ2-5, with 7 bases aligning to TRBD1. The CDR3 is 13 residues long. V gave up 5 bases and J gave up 2 bases; unmatched junction bases: 2. Germline V lookup: CDR1 MNHEY, CDR2 SMNVEV (reference sequence). In DNA form, the CDR3 reads TGTGCCAGCAGTAGGGGGCCTCAAGAGACCCAGTACTTC. Translation: CASSRGPQETQYF.

V and J are TRBV10-3 and TRBJ1-1; D is possibly TRBD1 (5 bases). This CDR3 has 17 amino acids. From germline, CDR1 is ENHRY and CDR2 SYGVKD. Trimming left V 4 bases short and J 0 bases short, with 18 bases between. The CDR3 loop is CAISGLKRGGMNTEAFF. CDR3 sequence (DNA): TGTGCCATCAGTGGCCTTAAGAGGGGAGGTATGAACACTGAAGCTTTCTTT.

The V call is TRBV5-1, the J call TRBJ2-5, with unresolved D. CDR1 and CDR2 from the germline V gene are SGHRS and YFSETQ. The CDR3 contains 12 residues. V lost 0 bases and J 5 bases, leaving 5 bases between the germline ends. The CDR3 reads CASSLDGETQYF. CDR3 DNA sequence: TGCGCCAGCAGCTTGGACGGGGAGACCCAGTACTTC.